Sequencing of this T cell receptor (beta chain) was carried out in a study of blood T cell repertoires in COVID-19. As for the study in general: Sources were T cells, B-cell-depleted T cells, or PBMCs; the material itself was cDNA or gDNA.

Participants were aged about 18 to 100 years from 20 to 30 US areas. Clinical history reported by participants formed the basis on which cohorts were assigned. Produced via immunoSEQ multiplex PCR; TCRdb's table is partial and in-frame only. The sample contains approximately 280,000 clones, around nine tenths of which appear only once. The CDR3 is 13 amino acids. Germline assignment: CDR1 SGHTA and CDR2 FQGTGA. Trimming cost V 5 bases and J 6 bases, with 13 bases left between them. Sequenced material: PBMCs or T cells enriched from blood (not recorded which). The rearrangement uses TRBV7-3 and TRBJ1-2; D not resolved. The clonotype was recovered from a woman aged 55-70 years who had recovered from COVID-19. The CDR3 region has the DNA TGTGCCAGCAGCGTCTCAGGTGGCGATGGCTACACCTTC. This translates into CASSVSGGDGYTF.